A selection of T cell receptor beta chains follows, all from one sample in a study of CD8+CD57+ T cells in acquired aplastic anemia. TCRdb recomputed calls from the reads with MiXCR, one row per CDR3 protein. The sample shows about 240,000 distinct CDR3 sequences, more than 45% of them seen only once. Sequencing input: sorted CD4+, CD8+, or CD8+CD57+ T cells (not recorded which) from PBMCs. The receptors were gathered from a human donor with aplastic anemia. CDR3s include the opening cysteine and the closing phenylalanine or tryptophan. D genes are given only for firm matches. Rows give clone size only sometimes, using once, few, many, or a class for an expanded clone.

d_gene,j_gene,abundance,len,v_gene,CDR3nt,CDR3aa
NA,TRBJ1-1,many,13,TRBV7-8,TGTGCCAGCAGTCGCGTCGAGAACACTGAAGCTTTCTTT,CASSRVENTEAFF
TRBD1,TRBJ2-2,many,15,TRBV12-3/TRBV12-4,TGTGCCAGCAGTTGGGACAGGGGCCATAGCGGGGAGCTGTTTTTT,CASSWDRGHSGELFF
NA,TRBJ2-5,NA,14,TRBV7-6,TGTGCCAGCAGCTTAGTGTCGGGGCGGGAGACCCAGTACTTC,CASSLVSGRETQYF
NA,TRBJ1-2,NA,14,TRBV25-1,TGTGCCAGCAGTGAGAGCTACCGAAACTATGGCTACACCTTC,CASSESYRNYGYTF
TRBD2,TRBJ2-3,many,16,TRBV7-6,TGTGCCAGCAGCTTAGTGGAGCGGGGGTTCACAGATACGCAGTATTTT,CASSLVERGFTDTQYF
NA,TRBJ1-5,NA,12,TRBV6-5,TGTGCCAGCACGGTTAACGATCAGCCCCAGCATTTT,CASTVNDQPQHF
TRBD1,TRBJ1-1,NA,14,TRBV20-1,TGCAGTGCTAGAGTGGCAGACAGGGTCACTGAAGCTTTCTTT,CSARVADRVTEAFF
NA,TRBJ2-4,once,17,TRBV24-1,TGTGCCAGCAGTGGGGACTTGGGGGCGGTTTCCAAAAACATTCAGTACTTC,CASSGDLGAVSKNIQYF
TRBD1,TRBJ1-6,many,14,TRBV10-3,TGTGCCATCAGTGAGACAGGGGTCGGCTCACCCCTCCACTTT,CAISETGVGSPLHF
TRBD1,TRBJ2-7,NA,14,TRBV7-2,TGTGCCAGCAGCTTCTCCGGGACAGGGGGTGAGCAGTACTTC,CASSFSGTGGEQYF
NA,TRBJ1-1,NA,13,TRBV24-1,TGTGCCACCAGTGAACCGGGACGAAGGGAAGCTTTCTTT,CATSEPGRREAFF
TRBD1,TRBJ2-7,NA,15,TRBV20-1,TGCAGTGCTAGATCGACCGGGACAGAACCTCCCGAGCAGTACTTC,CSARSTGTEPPEQYF
NA,TRBJ2-3,many,13,TRBV24-1,TGTGCCACCAGTGATCACAGGGAAGATACGCAGTATTTT,CATSDHREDTQYF
TRBD2,TRBJ2-1,few,17,TRBV3-1,TGTGCCAGCAGCCAAGACATCGCTAGCGGGAGCATGGATGAGCAGTTCTTC,CASSQDIASGSMDEQFF
NA,TRBJ1-1,NA,12,TRBV10-3,TGTGCCATCAGTACGGAGAACACTGAAGCTTTCTTT,CAISTENTEAFF
NA,TRBJ1-2,NA,13,TRBV7-9,TGTGCCAGCAGCCCCCAGGAATTTTATGGCTACACCTTC,CASSPQEFYGYTF
NA,TRBJ2-7,NA,13,TRBV7-9,TGTGCCAGCAGCTTAAATCCAACCTACGAGCAGTACTTC,CASSLNPTYEQYF
TRBD2,TRBJ2-3,once,16,TRBV2,TGTGCCAGCAGAGGAGGGCTAGCGGGAGGATCAGATACGCAGTATTTT,CASRGGLAGGSDTQYF
NA,TRBJ1-5,few,15,TRBV19,TGTGCCAGTAGAGACGATCGGCAGGGAAACCTGATCCAGCATTTT,CASRDDRQGNLIQHF
NA,TRBJ2-1,many,12,TRBV20-1,TGCAGTGCCAGTAGGTCCTACAATGAGCAGTTCTTC,CSASRSYNEQFF
NA,TRBJ2-7,NA,10,TRBV10-3,TGTGCCATCTTTCCGGACGAGCAGTACTTC,CAIFPDEQYF
TRBD1,TRBJ2-1,many,16,TRBV15,TGTGCCACCAGCAGAGATCGCAGGGGGATATACAATGAGCAGTTCTTC,CATSRDRRGIYNEQFF
NA,TRBJ2-1,NA,13,TRBV29-1,TGCAGCGTTGAACAGGGTAGGAGCAATGAGCAGTTCTTC,CSVEQGRSNEQFF
NA,TRBJ2-7,NA,14,TRBV29-1,TGCAGCGTTGTCACCGGGACCGGAACATACGAGCAGTACTTC,CSVVTGTGTYEQYF
NA,TRBJ1-5,many,15,TRBV7-9,TGTGCCAGCAGCTTAAATGGCAGGGACGATCAGCCCCAGCATTTT,CASSLNGRDDQPQHF
NA,TRBJ2-2,NA,15,TRBV7-3,TGTGCCAGCAGCCCCGGGTCCTTGAACACCGGGGAGCTGTTTTTT,CASSPGSLNTGELFF
NA,TRBJ2-7,few,14,TRBV10-3,TGTGCCATCAGTTACACCGATGAATTGTACGAGCAGTACTTC,CAISYTDELYEQYF
TRBD1,TRBJ2-5,few,17,TRBV3-1,TGTGCCAGCAGCCAAGACAGGACAGGGGGCTGGGGAGAGACCCAGTACTTC,CASSQDRTGGWGETQYF
NA,TRBJ2-1,NA,14,TRBV7-9,TGTGCCAGCAGCGCGGGACCGGGCGGCAATGAGCAGTTCTTC,CASSAGPGGNEQFF
NA,TRBJ2-1,NA,13,TRBV7-6,TGTGCCAGCAGCTTATTTCGCGGAGGTGAGCAGTTCTTC,CASSLFRGGEQFF
TRBD2,TRBJ2-2,few,15,TRBV5-1,TGCGCCAGCAGCTTGGTAGCGGGAGGGCCCGGGGAGCTGTTTTTT,CASSLVAGGPGELFF
NA,TRBJ2-7,many,15,TRBV20-1,TGCAGTGCTAGAGATTTAGGGCTAGATATCTACGAGCAGTACTTC,CSARDLGLDIYEQYF
NA,TRBJ2-5,NA,13,TRBV20-1,TGCAGTGCTAGGGCTTCGGTTCTAGAGACCCAGTACTTC,CSARASVLETQYF
TRBD1,TRBJ1-1,many,14,TRBV11-2,TGTGCCAGCAGCTTAACACAGGGGATCACTGAAGCTTTCTTT,CASSLTQGITEAFF
NA,TRBJ2-3,NA,15,TRBV4-3,TGCGCCAGCGGTCAAGAAGGATTCAGCACAGATACGCAGTATTTT,CASGQEGFSTDTQYF
NA,TRBJ1-3,many,15,TRBV7-3,TGTGCCAGCAGCCCCCAAAAGGGCTCTGGAAACACCATATATTTT,CASSPQKGSGNTIYF
NA,TRBJ1-6,NA,15,TRBV7-9,TGTGCCAGCAGCACCCGACGGGGGTCCAATTCACCCCTCCACTTT,CASSTRRGSNSPLHF